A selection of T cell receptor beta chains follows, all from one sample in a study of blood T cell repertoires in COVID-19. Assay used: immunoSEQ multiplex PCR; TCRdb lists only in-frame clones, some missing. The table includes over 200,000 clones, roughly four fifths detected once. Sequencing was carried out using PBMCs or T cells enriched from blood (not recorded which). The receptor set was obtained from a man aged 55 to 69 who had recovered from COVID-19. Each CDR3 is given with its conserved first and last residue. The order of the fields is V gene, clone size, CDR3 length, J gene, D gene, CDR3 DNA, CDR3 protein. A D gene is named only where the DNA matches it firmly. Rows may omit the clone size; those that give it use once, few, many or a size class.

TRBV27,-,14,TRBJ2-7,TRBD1,TGTGCCAGCAGGACCAGACAGGGGGTAGACGAGCAGTACTTC,CASRTRQGVDEQYF
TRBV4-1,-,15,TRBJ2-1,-,TGCGCCAGCAGCCAAGACCGGGCCAGGGACAATGAGCAGTTCTTC,CASSQDRARDNEQFF
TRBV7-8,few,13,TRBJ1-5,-,TGTGCCAGCAGCTTAGACAGGGATCAGCCCCAGCATTTT,CASSLDRDQPQHF
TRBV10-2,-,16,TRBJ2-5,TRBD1,TGCGCCAGCAGTGAGTGGACAGGGCGGCTCCAAGAGACCCAGTACTTC,CASSEWTGRLQETQYF
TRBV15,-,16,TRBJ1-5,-,TGTGCCACCAGCAGAGGTACAGGGCTGGGCAATCAGCCCCAGCATTTT,CATSRGTGLGNQPQHF
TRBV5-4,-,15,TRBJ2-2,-,TGTGCCAGCAGCCTGGACACCACGAACACCGGGGAGCTGTTTTTT,CASSLDTTNTGELFF
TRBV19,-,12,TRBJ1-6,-,TGTGCCACCCGAATGGCGGGTTCACCCCTCCACTTT,CATRMAGSPLHF
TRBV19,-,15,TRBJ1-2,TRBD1,TGTGCCAGTAGTATTGGCCCAGGGGGCGTCTATGGCTACACCTTC,CASSIGPGGVYGYTF
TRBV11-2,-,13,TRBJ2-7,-,TGTGCCAGCAGCTTACGGGACAACTACGAGCAGTACTTC,CASSLRDNYEQYF
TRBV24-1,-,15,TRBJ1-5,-,TGTGCCACCAGTGATTCCAGGGTATACAATCAGCCCCAGCATTTT,CATSDSRVYNQPQHF
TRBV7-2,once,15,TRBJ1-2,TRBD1,TGTGCCAGCAGCTATACAGGGGGCGGCAGCTATGGCTACACCTTC,CASSYTGGGSYGYTF
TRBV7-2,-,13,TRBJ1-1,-,TGTGCCAGCAGCTTCACAGAGAACACTGAAGCTTTCTTT,CASSFTENTEAFF
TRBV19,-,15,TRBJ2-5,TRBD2,TGTGCCAGTAGCCAGACTAGCCCGTACCAAGAGACCCAGTACTTC,CASSQTSPYQETQYF
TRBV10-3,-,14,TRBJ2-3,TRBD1,TGTGCCATCAGACCGGGACAGGCGGCAGATACGCAGTATTTT,CAIRPGQAADTQYF
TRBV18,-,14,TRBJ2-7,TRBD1,TGTGCCAGCTCCGGGACAGGACCTTCGGTCGAGCAGTACTTC,CASSGTGPSVEQYF
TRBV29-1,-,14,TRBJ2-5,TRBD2,TGCAGCGTGGGTAGCGGGGGGGTCCATGAGACCCAGTACTTC,CSVGSGGVHETQYF
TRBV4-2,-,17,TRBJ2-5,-,TGTGCCAGCAGCCAAGCTTCAATAGGGGGGGGCCAAGAGACCCAGTACTTC,CASSQASIGGGQETQYF
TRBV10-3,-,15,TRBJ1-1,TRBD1,TGTGCCATCAGCGGGACAGGGGTACTGAACACTGAAGCTTTCTTT,CAISGTGVLNTEAFF
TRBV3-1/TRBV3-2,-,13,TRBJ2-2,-,TGTGCCAGCAGCCAAGGAGGAGGGCGCGAGATGTTTTTT,CASSQGGGREMFF
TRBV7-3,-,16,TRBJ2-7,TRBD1,TGTGCCAGCAGCCCCGCGGGACAGGGAATTTCCTACGAGCAGTACTTC,CASSPAGQGISYEQYF
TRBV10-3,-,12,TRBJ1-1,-,TGTGCCATCAGTGAGGGGGCCTCTGAAGCTTTCTTT,CAISEGASEAFF
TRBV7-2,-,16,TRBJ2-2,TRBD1,TGTGCCAGCAGCTACGCCGGGACAGCCAACACCGGGGAGCTGTTTTTT,CASSYAGTANTGELFF
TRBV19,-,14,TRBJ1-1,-,TGTGCCAGTAGTCCGGGACTGACGAACACTGAAGCTTTCTTT,CASSPGLTNTEAFF
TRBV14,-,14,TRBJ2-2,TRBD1,TGTGCCAGCAGCCGAAACAGGGGATACGGGGAGCTGTTTTTT,CASSRNRGYGELFF
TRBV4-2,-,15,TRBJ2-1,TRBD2,TGTGCCAGCAGCGCCAGCGGGGGGGCCCGGAATGAGCAGTTCTTC,CASSASGGARNEQFF
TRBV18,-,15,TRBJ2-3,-,TGTGCCAGCTCTTTGTGGGGGCGCAGCACAGATACGCAGTATTTT,CASSLWGRSTDTQYF
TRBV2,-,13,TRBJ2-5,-,TGTGCCAGCAGGAGGCGGGGCGAAGAGACCCAGTACTTC,CASRRRGEETQYF
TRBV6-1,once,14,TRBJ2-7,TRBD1,TGTGCCAGCAGTGACCACAGGGGGCGGGACGAGCAGTACTTC,CASSDHRGRDEQYF